Below, one TCR beta chain is given with its context. What it binds is not known. TCRdb keeps only in-frame clones here, not all; method: immunoSEQ multiplex PCR. The sample has 90,000 to 150,000 clones; 75% to 90% are singletons. Researchers grouped second doses given at about 4 or about 12 weeks into one pool. The data were obtained in a study of T cell responses to AZD1222 COVID-19 vaccine. V lost 3 bases to trimming and J lost 6 bases, with 10 bases between them. CDR1 is SGDLS, CDR2 YYNGEE, per germline. CDR3 length equals 13 residues. General study findings and limits: The donor cohort was predominantly white British with a female majority, and clonal diversity may have been underestimated.

The gene calls are TRBV9 and TRBJ2-1; D is undetermined. This receptor was identified in an adult who received the AZD1222 COVID-19 vaccine. The material sequenced was peripheral blood, taken 28 days after the second AZD1222 dose. The CDR3 reads CASSALTSNEQFF. CDR3 nucleotides: TGTGCCAGCAGCGCCCTCACGTCCAATGAGCAGTTCTTC.